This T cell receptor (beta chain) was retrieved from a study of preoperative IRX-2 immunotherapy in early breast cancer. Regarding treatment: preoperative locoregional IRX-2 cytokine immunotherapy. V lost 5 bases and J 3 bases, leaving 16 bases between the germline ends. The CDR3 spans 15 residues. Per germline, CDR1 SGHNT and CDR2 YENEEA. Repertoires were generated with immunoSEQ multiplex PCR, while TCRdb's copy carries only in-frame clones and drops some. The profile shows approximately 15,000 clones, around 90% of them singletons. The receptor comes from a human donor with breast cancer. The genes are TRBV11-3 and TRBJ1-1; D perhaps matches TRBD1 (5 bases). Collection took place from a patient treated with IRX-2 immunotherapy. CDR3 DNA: TGTGCCAGCAGCCCCTTTGGGGGACGCGACACTGAAGCTTTCTTT. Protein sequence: CASSPFGGRDTEAFF.